The 24 T cell receptor beta chains below were found in one sample sequenced in a study of T cells in Graves' hyperthyroidism and ophthalmopathy. It was RNA transcripts that yielded the amplified TCR beta CDR3 regions. First-round RT-PCR with HTBI primers amplified the TCR CDR3 region. TCRdb reprocessed the multiplex PCR reads with MiXCR, giving one entry per CDR3 protein. The table includes 400,000 to 600,000 distinct CDR3 sequences, around 20% detected once. Sequences were obtained from blood. These receptors all come from a man in his late teens or twenties with Graves' hyperthyroidism.

The gene calls are TRBV12-3 or TRBV12-4 and TRBJ1-2; tentative D call: TRBD1 (5 bases). The ends were cut back, 4 bases at V and 7 bases at J, with 13 bases in the middle. The CDR3 totals 13 residues. The chain's CDR3 is CASSYKAGGGYTF. CDR3 in DNA: TGTGCCAGCAGTTATAAGGCCGGGGGTGGCTACACCTTC.

This clonotype has more than one count but fewer than ten. A much larger clone differs by one base, so this may be a read error. The rearrangement joins TRBV11-2 to TRBJ2-5; either TRBD1 or TRBD2 may fit D (5 bases each). This CDR3 contains 13 residues. With 6 bases removed from V and 5 bases from J, the gap between germline ends came to 13 bases. The germline V gene has CDR1 SGHAT and CDR2 FQNNGV. CDR3 in DNA: TGTGCCAGCAGGGCCTCGGGACGGGAGACCCAGTACTTC. Translated, it gives CASRASGRETQYF.

This clonotype is a singleton in its sample. Because the CDR3 is missing its conserved closing phenylalanine or tryptophan, this is likely a read error. CDR3 protein: CASHGLPNTGELFY. In DNA form, the CDR3 reads TGTGCCAGCCACGGGCTGCCGAACACCGGGGAGCTGTTTTAT. The chain employs TRBV11-1 and TRBJ2-2; D not certain. CDR1 is SGHAT, CDR2 FQDESV, per germline (reference sequence). The CDR3 is made up of 14 amino acids. The V end was cut by 8 bases, the J end by 0 bases, with 10 bases between.

The chain combines TRBV10-3 with TRBJ1-2; 8 nucleotides agree with TRBD1. CDR1 is ENHRY, CDR2 SYGVKD, per germline. V trimming: 4 bases; J trimming: 8 bases; junction bases outside the gene matches: 9. This CDR3 is 14 amino acids long. In DNA form, the CDR3 reads TGTGCCATCAGTGCCCCCGGACAGGGATGGGGCTACACCTTC. Translation gives CAISAPGQGWGYTF.

This clonotype appeared many times. This rearrangement joins TRBV28 to TRBJ1-1; tentatively, D is TRBD1 (5 bases). Trimming took off 6 bases at V and 5 bases at J, with 19 bases between the two ends. This CDR3 comprises 15 residues. From germline, CDR1 is MDHEN and CDR2 SYDVKM. CDR3 sequence (DNA): TGTGCCAGCAGAGCAGGGACCCTGATTAGTACTGAAGCTTTCTTT. Protein sequence: CASRAGTLISTEAFF.

This clonotype was counted at least ten times. The V gene is TRBV6-1, the J gene TRBJ1-3, with D possibly TRBD1 on 6 matching bases. The CDR3 covers 14 residues. Germline-derived CDR1 and CDR2 are MNHNS and SASEGT. The germline V and J ends were trimmed by 6 bases and 4 bases, with 13 bases remaining between them. CDR3 coding DNA: TGTGCCAGCAGACGGGGGGGGGGCGGAAACACCATATATTTT. It is translated as CASRRGGGGNTIYF.

The chain recombines TRBV7-2 with TRBJ2-5; 7 bases are a match to TRBD2. Trimming removed 5 bases from V and 3 bases from J; junction bases left unmatched: 6. CDR1 and CDR2 from the germline V gene are SGHTA and FQGNSA. The CDR3 sequence is 14 residues long. CDR3: CTSSHGGRKETQYF. The CDR3 DNA follows: TGTACCAGCAGCCACGGGGGGAGGAAAGAGACCCAGTACTTC.

This clonotype was seen ten or more times. V is TRBV6-1 and J is TRBJ2-7; D is possibly TRBD1 (6 bases). The CDR3 length is 14 residues. Germline V gene lookup returns CDR1 MNHNS and CDR2 SASEGT. Trimming pared 1 base from V and 3 bases from J, leaving 10 bases between. The chain's CDR3 is CASSEDRVVYEQYF. Written as DNA, the CDR3 is TGTGCCAGCAGTGAAGACAGGGTGGTCTACGAGCAGTACTTC.

This clonotype has at least ten counts. The chain employs TRBV30 and TRBJ1-2; TRBD1 agrees at 8 bases. The germline gives CDR1 GTSNPN, CDR2 SVGIG (reference sequence). The CDR3 extends over 15 amino acids. The ends lost 0 bases at V and 8 bases at J; junction bases unmatched: 11. The CDR3 loop is CAWSVSPTGGHGYTF. The CDR3 DNA is TGTGCCTGGAGTGTTAGCCCAACAGGGGGGCACGGCTACACCTTC.

The sample holds many counts of this clonotype. The genes are TRBV12-3 or TRBV12-4 and TRBJ1-1; D is undetermined. V was pared by 5 bases and J by 6 bases, with 19 bases between. This CDR3 has 15 residues. CDR3 nucleotides: TGTGCCAGCAGTCCGTTCCCGATAGGGCAGGCTGAAGCTTTCTTT. This gives the protein CASSPFPIGQAEAFF.

This rearrangement joins TRBV6-1 to TRBJ1-2, with TRBD1 matching over 7 bases. V was pared by 8 bases and J by 4 bases, with 4 bases of the junction left unmatched. The CDR3 loop spans 12 amino acids. Germline V gene lookup returns CDR1 MNHNS and CDR2 SASEGT. CDR3 loop: CASEDRIYGYTF. CDR3 bases: TGTGCCAGCGAGGACAGGATCTATGGCTACACCTTC.

The rearrangement joins TRBV29-1 to TRBJ2-4, with 8 positions matching TRBD2. The CDR3 has 14 amino acids. CDR1 is SQVTM, CDR2 ANQGSEA, per germline. V was clipped by 7 bases and J by 0 bases; unmatched bases: 5. The CDR3: CSAVTSVAKNIQYF. The CDR3 coding sequence is TGCAGCGCCGTGACTAGCGTAGCCAAAAACATTCAGTACTTC.

As for this clonotype: Given the absence of the conserved phenylalanine or tryptophan at the CDR3 end, a read error is likely. Because the CDR3's place on the DNA is in doubt, the DNA is left out and the CDR3 is given as listed by TCRdb. The V call is TRBV12-3 or TRBV12-4, the J call TRBJ1-1; whether TRBD1, the table's D call, matches the DNA was not checked. The CDR3 has 14 amino acids, counting both end residues. The CDR3 loop is CASRGTGANTEACL.

The chain has TRBV12-3 or TRBV12-4 and TRBJ1-5; 10 bases line up with TRBD1. The trim removed 6 bases at V and 4 bases at J, leaving 6 bases unmatched. The CDR3 sequence is 15 residues long. The CDR3 is CASSDPDRGNQPQHF. CDR3 DNA sequence: TGTGCCAGCAGCGATCCGGACAGGGGGAATCAGCCCCAGCATTTT.

This clonotype was recorded a few times. The V and J genes are TRBV2 and TRBJ2-1, with 10 nucleotides matching TRBD1. CDR1 and CDR2 (germline): SNHLY, FYNNEI. J lost 9 bases, V lost 4 bases, and 6 bases had no gene match. The CDR3 totals 14 residues. This chain's CDR3 is CASSAPGQGSEQFF. In DNA, the CDR3 is TGTGCCAGCAGTGCCCCGGGACAGGGGTCTGAGCAGTTCTTC.

The table lists this clonotype with many counts. A clone one base away is much larger, so this may be a read error. V usage is TRBV12-3 or TRBV12-4 and J usage is TRBJ1-1; D is undetermined. There are 12 residues in the CDR3. DNA of the CDR3: TGTGCCAGCAGATTATGGAACACTGAAGCTTGCTTT. As protein: CASRLWNTEACF.

Many counts were recorded for this clonotype. The rearrangement joins TRBV11-2 to TRBJ2-7, with D possibly matching TRBD2 (6 bases). Germline V CDR1 and CDR2: SGHAT, FQNNGV. V dropped 1 base and J dropped 4 bases, with 11 bases sitting between them. The CDR3 loop spans 14 amino acids. CDR3 in DNA: TGTGCCAGCAGCTTAGCGGGCGGGGATTACGAGCAGTACTTC. This translates into CASSLAGGDYEQYF.

This clonotype was observed many times. V and J are TRBV19 and TRBJ1-2; possibly TRBD1 for D (6 bases). In germline, CDR1 is LNHDA, CDR2 SQIVND (reference sequence). V gave up 7 bases and J gave up 3 bases, with 9 bases separating them. This CDR3 is built from 12 residues. CDR3 DNA: TGTGCCAGTAAGAACAGGGACTATGGCTACACCTTC. It specifies CASKNRDYGYTF.

This clonotype was picked up many times. The chain links TRBV27 to TRBJ1-2, with D hard to call. CDR1 and CDR2 from the germline V gene are MNHEY and SMNVEV (reference sequence). V was cut by 8 bases and J by 7 bases, with 14 bases left in between. This CDR3 region has 12 residues. CDR3 loop: CASRGVEAGYTF. As DNA, the CDR3 is TGTGCCAGCCGGGGTGTCGAAGCTGGCTACACCTTC.

The chain combines TRBV6-5 with TRBJ2-7, with D uncertain. CDR1 MNHEY and CDR2 SVGAGI come from the germline V gene. V was cut by 2 bases and J by 0 bases, with 8 bases left in between. The CDR3 extends over 14 amino acids. The CDR3 protein is CASSYNADSYEQYF. CDR3 DNA: TGTGCCAGCAGTTACAACGCGGACTCCTACGAGCAGTACTTC.

This clonotype was seen at least ten times. This chain links TRBV2 with TRBJ2-5; D is unclear. CDR3 length: 13 amino acids. Trimming left V 4 bases short and J 2 bases short, with 8 bases between. Looked up from germline, CDR1 is SNHLY and CDR2 is FYNNEI. Here the CDR3 reads CASSGTGQETQYF. CDR3 DNA sequence: TGTGCCAGCAGTGGAACGGGTCAAGAGACCCAGTACTTC.

This clonotype was observed a handful of times. The chain is built from TRBV29-1 and TRBJ2-2, with TRBD2 matching 9 bases. Germline CDR1 reads SQVTM; CDR2 reads ANQGSEA. There are 14 residues in the CDR3. V lost 5 bases to trimming and J lost 2 bases; unmatched junction nucleotides: 3. CDR3 sequence (DNA): TGCAGCGTTCCCGGGACTAGCAACACCGGGGAGCTGTTTTTT. Translated, it gives CSVPGTSNTGELFF.

At least ten counts were recorded for this clonotype. The chain is built from TRBV29-1 and TRBJ1-1, with D possibly being TRBD1 (5 bases). This CDR3 region has 14 residues. Trimming left V 1 base short and J 3 bases short, with 12 bases between. Germline values: CDR1 SQVTM, CDR2 ANQGSEA. CDR3 nucleotides: TGCAGCGTTGAAGGTTCCAGAGGGGACACTGAAGCTTTCTTT. Its protein product is CSVEGSRGDTEAFF.

Turning to this clonotype: This may be a read error, as it is one base from a much larger clone. The rearrangement uses TRBV28 and TRBJ1-5; 7 nucleotides line up with TRBD1. CDR1 MDHEN and CDR2 SYDVKM come from the germline V gene. The CDR3 loop spans 13 amino acids. The CDR3 region has the DNA TGTGCCTGCAGTCTCCCAGGGGGGCAGCCCCAGCATTTT. Translated, it gives CACSLPGGQPQHF. Full variable domain (outside the CDR3, taken from reference TRBV28 and TRBJ1-5): DVKVTQSSRYLVKRTGEKVFLECVQDMDHENMFWYRQDPGLGLRLIYFSYDVKMKEKGDIPEGYSVSREKKERFSLILESASTNQTSMYLCACSLPGGQPQHFGDGTRLSIL.